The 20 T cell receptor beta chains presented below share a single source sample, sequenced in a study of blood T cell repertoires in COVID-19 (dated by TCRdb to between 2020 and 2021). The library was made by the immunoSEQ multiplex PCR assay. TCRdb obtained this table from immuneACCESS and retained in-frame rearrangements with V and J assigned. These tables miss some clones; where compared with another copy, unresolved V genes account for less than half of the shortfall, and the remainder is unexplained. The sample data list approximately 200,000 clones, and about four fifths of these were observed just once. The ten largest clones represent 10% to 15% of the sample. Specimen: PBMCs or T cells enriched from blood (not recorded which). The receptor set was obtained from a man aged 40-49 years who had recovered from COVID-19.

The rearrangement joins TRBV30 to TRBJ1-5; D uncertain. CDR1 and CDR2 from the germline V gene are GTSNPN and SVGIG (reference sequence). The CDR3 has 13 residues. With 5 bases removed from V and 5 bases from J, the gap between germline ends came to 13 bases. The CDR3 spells CAWSDQEDQPQHF. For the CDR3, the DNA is TGTGCCTGGTCCGACCAAGAGGATCAGCCCCAGCATTTT.

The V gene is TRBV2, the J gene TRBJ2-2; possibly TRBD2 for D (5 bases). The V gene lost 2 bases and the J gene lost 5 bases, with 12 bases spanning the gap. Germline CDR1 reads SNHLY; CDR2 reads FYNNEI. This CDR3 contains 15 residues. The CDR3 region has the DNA TGTGCCAGCAGTGAACAGGCCGGGAATACCGGGGAGCTGTTTTTT. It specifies CASSEQAGNTGELFF.

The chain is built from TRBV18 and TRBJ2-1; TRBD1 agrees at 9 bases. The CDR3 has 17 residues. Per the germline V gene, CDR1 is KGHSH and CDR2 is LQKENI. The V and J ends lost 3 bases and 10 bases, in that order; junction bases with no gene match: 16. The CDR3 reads CASSPLSDAGQGGEQFF. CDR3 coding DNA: TGTGCCAGCTCACCCCTTTCGGACGCGGGACAGGGTGGCGAGCAGTTCTTC.

CDR3: CASIPPGFNEQFF. DNA for the CDR3: TGTGCCAGCATCCCTCCAGGGTTCAATGAGCAGTTCTTC. The gene calls are TRBV28 and TRBJ2-1; TRBD1 is a possible D gene (5 bases). Germline V gene data show CDR1 as MDHEN and CDR2 as SYDVKM. V lost 7 bases and J lost 6, with 13 bases in between. CDR3 length: 13 amino acids.

The CDR3, as DNA: TGTGCCAGCAGCCCCGGGGGGCCGAACACTGAAGCTTTCTTT. Translation gives CASSPGGPNTEAFF. The genes are TRBV4-2 and TRBJ1-1; possible D gene TRBD1, 6 bases. In germline, CDR1 is LGHNA, CDR2 YNFKEQ. The CDR3 totals 14 residues. V gave up 4 bases and J gave up 1 base, with 10 bases separating them.

The CDR3 region is CASGSAGYRGYNEQFF. DNA of the CDR3: TGTGCCTCGGGATCCGCGGGATATCGGGGATACAATGAGCAGTTCTTC. The V and J genes are TRBV19 and TRBJ2-1; D perhaps matches TRBD2 (6 bases). This CDR3 region has 16 residues. The germline V and J ends were trimmed by 11 bases and 4 bases, with 24 bases remaining between them. CDR1 and CDR2 from the germline V gene are LNHDA and SQIVND (reference sequence). The full variable domain, in which reference TRBV19 and TRBJ2-1 provide the parts outside the CDR3, is DGGITQSPKYLFRKEGQNVTLSCEQNLNHDAMYWYRQDPGQGLRLIYYSQIVNDFQKGDIAEGYSVSREKKESFPLTVTSAQKNPTAFYLCASGSAGYRGYNEQFFGPGTRLTVL.

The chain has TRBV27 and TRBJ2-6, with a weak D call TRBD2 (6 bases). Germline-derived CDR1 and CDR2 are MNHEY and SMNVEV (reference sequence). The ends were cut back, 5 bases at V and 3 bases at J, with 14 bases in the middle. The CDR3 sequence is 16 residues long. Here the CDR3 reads CASSPLGGFGANVLTF. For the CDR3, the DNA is TGTGCCAGCAGTCCCCTTGGGGGGTTTGGGGCCAACGTCCTGACTTTC. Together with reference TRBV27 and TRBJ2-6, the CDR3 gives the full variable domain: EAQVTQNPRYLITVTGKKLTVTCSQNMNHEYMSWYRQDPGLGLRQIYYSMNVEVTDKGDVPEGYKVSRKEKRNFPLILESPSPNQTSLYFCASSPLGGFGANVLTFGAGSRLTVL.

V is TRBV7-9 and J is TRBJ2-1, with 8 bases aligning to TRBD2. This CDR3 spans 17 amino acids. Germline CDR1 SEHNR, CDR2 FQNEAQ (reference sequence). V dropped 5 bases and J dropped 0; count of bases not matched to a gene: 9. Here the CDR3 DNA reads TGTGCCAGCAGCCCCGGTATAGCGGGGAGCTCCTACAATGAGCAGTTCTTC. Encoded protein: CASSPGIAGSSYNEQFF.

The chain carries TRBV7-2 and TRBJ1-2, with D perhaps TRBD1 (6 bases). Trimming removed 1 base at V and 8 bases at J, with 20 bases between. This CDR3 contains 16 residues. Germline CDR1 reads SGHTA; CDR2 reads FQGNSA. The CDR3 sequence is CASSLEAGGALVGYTF. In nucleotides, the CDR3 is TGTGCCAGCAGCTTAGAAGCGGGGGGCGCGTTAGTGGGCTACACCTTC.

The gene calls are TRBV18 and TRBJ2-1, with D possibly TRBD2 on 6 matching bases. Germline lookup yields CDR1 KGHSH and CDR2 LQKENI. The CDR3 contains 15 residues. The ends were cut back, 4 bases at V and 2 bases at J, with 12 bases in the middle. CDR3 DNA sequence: TGTGCCAGCTCACTCCGGGACTTCACCTACAATGAGCAGTTCTTC. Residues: CASSLRDFTYNEQFF.

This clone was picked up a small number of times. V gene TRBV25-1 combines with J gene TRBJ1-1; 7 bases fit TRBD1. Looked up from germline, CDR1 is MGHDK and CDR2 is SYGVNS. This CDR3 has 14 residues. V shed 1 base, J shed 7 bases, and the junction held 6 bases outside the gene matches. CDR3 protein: CASSELGGGDEAFF. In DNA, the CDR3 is TGTGCCAGCAGTGAATTAGGGGGCGGGGATGAAGCTTTCTTT.

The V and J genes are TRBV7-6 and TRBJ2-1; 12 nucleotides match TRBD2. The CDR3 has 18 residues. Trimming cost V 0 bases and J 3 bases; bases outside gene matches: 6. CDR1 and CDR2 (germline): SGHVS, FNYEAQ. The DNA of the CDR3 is TGTGCCAGCAGCTTAGCTGGGACTAGCGGGCCTCTCTACAATGAGCAGTTCTTC. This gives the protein CASSLAGTSGPLYNEQFF. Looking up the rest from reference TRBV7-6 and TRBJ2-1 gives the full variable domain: GAGVSQSPRYKVTKRGQDVALRCDPISGHVSLYWYRQALGQGPEFLTYFNYEAQQDKSGLPNDRFSAERPEGSISTLTIQRTEQRDSAMYRCASSLAGTSGPLYNEQFFGPGTRLTVL.

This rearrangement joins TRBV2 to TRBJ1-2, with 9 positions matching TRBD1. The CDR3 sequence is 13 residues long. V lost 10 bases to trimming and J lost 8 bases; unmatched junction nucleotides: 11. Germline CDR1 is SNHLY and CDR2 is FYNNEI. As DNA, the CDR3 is TGTGCCACCTCTATACAGGGGGCGGCAGGCTACACCTTC. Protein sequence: CATSIQGAAGYTF.

The CDR3 sequence is CASSLGSGTQNYGYTF. Written as DNA, the CDR3 is TGTGCCAGCAGCTTAGGATCCGGGACACAAAACTATGGCTACACCTTC. The chain couples TRBV5-4 to TRBJ1-2, with a tentative D call TRBD1 (6 bases). CDR3 length: 16 amino acids. Germline CDR1 reads SGHNT; CDR2 reads YYREEE (reference sequence). V dropped 2 bases and J dropped 2 bases, with 16 bases sitting between them.

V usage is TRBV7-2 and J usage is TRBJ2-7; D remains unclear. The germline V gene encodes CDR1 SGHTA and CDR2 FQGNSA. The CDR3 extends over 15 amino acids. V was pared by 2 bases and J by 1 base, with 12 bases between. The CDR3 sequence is CASSLYHGFSYEQYF. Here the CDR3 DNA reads TGTGCCAGCAGCTTATATCACGGGTTTTCCTACGAGCAGTACTTC.

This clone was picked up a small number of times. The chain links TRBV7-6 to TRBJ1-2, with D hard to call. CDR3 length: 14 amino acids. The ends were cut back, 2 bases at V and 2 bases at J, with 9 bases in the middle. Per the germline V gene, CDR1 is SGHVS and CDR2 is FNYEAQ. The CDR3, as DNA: TGTGCCAGCAGCTTACCCCCTCCCAACTATGGCTACACCTTC. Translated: CASSLPPPNYGYTF.

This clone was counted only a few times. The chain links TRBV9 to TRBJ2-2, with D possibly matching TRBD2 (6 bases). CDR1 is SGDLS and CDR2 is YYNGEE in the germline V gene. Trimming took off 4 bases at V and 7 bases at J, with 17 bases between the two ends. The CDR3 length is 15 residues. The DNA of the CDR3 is TGTGCCAGCAGCCCTTATCGGGGGACGGACGGGGAGCTGTTTTTT. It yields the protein CASSPYRGTDGELFF.

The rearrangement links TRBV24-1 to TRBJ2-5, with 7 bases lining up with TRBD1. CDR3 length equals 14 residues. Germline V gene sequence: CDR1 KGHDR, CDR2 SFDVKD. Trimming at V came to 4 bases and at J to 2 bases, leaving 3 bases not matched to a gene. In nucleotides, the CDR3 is TGTGCCACCAGTGAGTCAGGGGGACAAGAGACCCAGTACTTC. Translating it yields CATSESGGQETQYF.

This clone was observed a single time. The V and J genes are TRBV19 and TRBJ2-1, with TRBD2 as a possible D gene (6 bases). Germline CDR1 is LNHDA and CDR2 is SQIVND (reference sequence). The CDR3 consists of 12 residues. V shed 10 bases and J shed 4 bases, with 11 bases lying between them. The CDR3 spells CAIGSGYNEQFF. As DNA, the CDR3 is TGTGCCATAGGAAGCGGGTACAATGAGCAGTTCTTC.

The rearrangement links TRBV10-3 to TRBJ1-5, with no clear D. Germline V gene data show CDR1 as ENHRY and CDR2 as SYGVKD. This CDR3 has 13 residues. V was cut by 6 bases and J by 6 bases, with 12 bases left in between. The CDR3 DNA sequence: TGTGCCATCAGCCTCGGGGAAGGTCAGCCCCAGCATTTT. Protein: CAISLGEGQPQHF.